One and the same sample provided the 8 T cell receptor beta chains below, sequenced in a study of Ad26.COV2.S vaccination and SARS-CoV-2 variants. Treatment denoted: roughly 19 received Ad26.COV2.S at low or high dose, single or two shots; about 5 received placebo; per-sample allocation not given. After the first vaccine or placebo injection, samples were drawn on day 63. Profiled with immunoSEQ multiplex PCR; TCRdb holds only in-frame clones, not every one. The repertoire has 350,000 to 450,000 clones, about nine tenths of them found once; the top ten carry approximately 1.7%. The sample was peripheral blood, taken in a trial of Ad26.COV2.S vaccine versus placebo. Every receptor here comes from a person between 18 and 60 years old who received the Ad26.COV2.S COVID-19 vaccine or a placebo.

This chain joins TRBV27 and TRBJ2-1, with 7 bases fitting TRBD1. This CDR3 spans 15 amino acids. CDR1 and CDR2 (germline): MNHEY, SMNVEV (reference sequence). V lost 0 bases, J lost 4 bases, and 3 bases stayed unmatched. The CDR3 region has the DNA TGTGCCAGCAGTTTATCGCCGGGACAGTACAATGAGCAGTTCTTC. Residues: CASSLSPGQYNEQFF.

The chain links TRBV5-1 to TRBJ2-5, with 10 bases lining up with TRBD1. CDR3 size: 14 residues. The trim removed 3 bases at V and 5 bases at J, leaving 4 bases unmatched. The germline CDR1 and CDR2 sequences are SGHRS and YFSETQ. The DNA of the CDR3 is TGCGCCAGCAGCTCGACAGGGGGCGGGGAGACCCAGTACTTC. Translated: CASSSTGGGETQYF.

This clone appeared once. The J gene is TRBJ1-2, the V gene TRBV5-5; a possible D gene is TRBD1 (6 bases). The CDR3 has 12 residues. Per germline, CDR1 SGHKS and CDR2 YYEKEE (reference sequence). V lost 5 bases and J lost 2, with 7 bases in between. DNA of the CDR3: TGTGCCAGCAGAGGACAGAACTATGGCTACACCTTC. Translating it yields CASRGQNYGYTF.

This chain connects TRBV9 to TRBJ1-2; D not resolved. V was pared by 1 base and J by 2 bases, with 9 bases between. The V gene's germline CDR1 is SGDLS and CDR2 YYNGEE. The CDR3 is 14 amino acids. The CDR3 loop reads CASSVKAENYGYTF. In nucleotides, the CDR3 is TGTGCCAGCAGCGTAAAGGCTGAGAACTATGGCTACACCTTC.

The chain joins TRBV4-3 to TRBJ1-2, with D uncertain. With 4 bases removed from V and 8 bases from J, the gap between germline ends came to 17 bases. The CDR3 length is 14 residues. Germline-derived CDR1 and CDR2 are LGHNA and YSLEER. CDR3 region: CASSRQQRSEGYTF. The CDR3, as DNA: TGCGCCAGCAGCCGACAACAGAGGAGTGAGGGCTACACCTTC.

The gene calls are TRBV18 and TRBJ1-1, with D possibly TRBD1 on 6 matching bases. Between the trimmed V and J ends, which lost 4 bases and 3 bases, there was a span of 12 bases. The CDR3 consists of 14 residues. Germline CDR1 KGHSH, CDR2 LQKENI. In DNA form, the CDR3 reads TGTGCCAGCTCACTCCGACAGGACTACACTGAAGCTTTCTTT. As protein: CASSLRQDYTEAFF.

This sequence joins TRBV9 and TRBJ1-6; the D is unclear. This CDR3 region has 15 residues. Per the germline V gene, CDR1 is SGDLS and CDR2 is YYNGEE. V shed 0 bases and J shed 0 bases, with 4 bases lying between them. The CDR3 sequence is CASSVGSSYNSPLHF. The CDR3 DNA follows: TGTGCCAGCAGCGTAGGGAGCTCCTATAATTCACCCCTCCACTTT.

V usage is TRBV7-6 and J usage is TRBJ2-7; unclear D gene. Trimming stripped 3 bases from V and 4 bases from J, with 13 bases between. This CDR3 contains 14 residues. Germline V gene lookup returns CDR1 SGHVS and CDR2 FNYEAQ. The CDR3 region has the DNA TGTGCCAGCAGCTTTGGGCAGGCCCCTTACGAGCAGTACTTC. Translating gives CASSFGQAPYEQYF. Filled out from reference TRBV7-6 and TRBJ2-7, the complete variable domain reads GAGVSQSPRYKVTKRGQDVALRCDPISGHVSLYWYRQALGQGPEFLTYFNYEAQQDKSGLPNDRFSAERPEGSISTLTIQRTEQRDSAMYRCASSFGQAPYEQYFGPGTRLTVT.